The 7 T cell receptor beta chains below all came from one sample that was sequenced in a study of blood T cell repertoires in COVID-19. Profiled with immunoSEQ multiplex PCR; TCRdb holds only in-frame clones, not every one. Among over 60,000 clones listed, over 80% were seen once. The source material was peripheral blood. These receptors were collected from a woman older than 75 with acute or convalescent COVID-19.

The chain carries TRBV29-1 and TRBJ2-3, with 7 nucleotides matching TRBD2. After removal of 3 bases from V and 2 bases from J, the junction contained 5 bases not matched to a gene. CDR3 length equals 14 residues. Per germline, CDR1 SQVTM and CDR2 ANQGSEA. This chain's CDR3 is CSVEAGVLTDTQYF. The CDR3 DNA follows: TGCAGCGTTGAGGCGGGAGTGCTCACAGATACGCAGTATTTT.

The chain combines TRBV2 with TRBJ1-5; a possible D gene is TRBD1 (6 bases). Per germline, CDR1 SNHLY and CDR2 FYNNEI. The CDR3 sequence is 15 residues long. V dropped 8 bases and J dropped 6 bases, with 20 bases sitting between them. The CDR3 loop reads CASVGGGADVQPQHF. The CDR3 DNA is TGTGCCAGCGTAGGAGGGGGGGCGGATGTTCAGCCCCAGCATTTT.

This clone came up many times. This sequence joins TRBV5-1 and TRBJ2-7; D uncertain. The length of the CDR3 is 15 residues. The germline V and J ends were trimmed by 0 bases and 3 bases, with 13 bases remaining between them. Germline V gene data show CDR1 as SGHRS and CDR2 as YFSETQ. The CDR3 region has the DNA TGCGCCAGCAGCTTGGCAGCGTCCCTTATCTACGAGCAGTACTTC. It translates to CASSLAASLIYEQYF.

A few counts support this clone. The genes are TRBV7-2 and TRBJ1-6, with D hard to call. Trimming stripped 5 bases from V and 9 bases from J, with 17 bases between. This CDR3 has 15 amino acids. CDR1 is SGHTA, CDR2 FQGNSA, per germline. The CDR3 DNA reads TGTGCCAGCAGCATGAGGTCCCATTTAGGTTCACCCCTCCACTTT. Protein product: CASSMRSHLGSPLHF.

The V and J genes are TRBV11-3 and TRBJ1-1; D might be TRBD1 (5 bases). Trimming cost V 5 bases and J 3 bases, with 19 bases left between them. In germline, CDR1 is SGHNT, CDR2 YENEEA. This CDR3 spans 16 amino acids. This CDR3 is CASSPVGASRDTEAFF. DNA for the CDR3: TGTGCCAGCAGCCCGGTAGGGGCCTCCCGGGACACTGAAGCTTTCTTT. Combining the CDR3 with reference TRBV11-3 and TRBJ1-1 gives the whole variable domain EAGVVQSPRYKIIEKKQPVAFWCNPISGHNTLYWYLQNLGQGPELLIRYENEEAVDDSQLPKDRFSAERLKGVDSTLKIQPAELGDSAVYLCASSPVGASRDTEAFFGQGTRLTVV.

The chain uses TRBV27 and TRBJ2-3; 7 positions match TRBD1. The CDR3 spans 14 residues. J was trimmed by 3 bases and V by 5 bases; bases with no gene match: 5. Germline CDR1 MNHEY, CDR2 SMNVEV (reference sequence). The CDR3 sequence is CASSPRTGTDTQYF. The CDR3 coding sequence is TGTGCCAGCAGTCCCAGGACAGGTACAGATACGCAGTATTTT.

This chain uses TRBV9 with TRBJ1-3; 7 nucleotides agree with TRBD1. In germline, CDR1 is SGDLS, CDR2 YYNGEE. The CDR3 contains 17 residues. V trimming: 2 bases; J trimming: 2 bases; junction bases outside the gene matches: 10. The DNA for the CDR3 is TGTGCCAGCAGCGTTTCAGGGGGAATGGCCACTGGAAACACCATATATTTT. Its protein is CASSVSGGMATGNTIYF.